This TCR beta chain was profiled in a study of shared clonotypes between healthy human individuals. Turning to the study itself: Each donor's CD4 naive and CD4 memory cells filled three plates apiece, CD8 naive two, and CD8 memory one. The study's findings and limits: Naive CD4 clonotype sharing across a few donors was roughly 5%. Researchers found naive subsets generally carried larger estimated richness than memory subsets.

This CDR3 is 14 amino acids long. The germline gives CDR1 SGHNT, CDR2 YYREEE (reference sequence). All participating donors were Caucasian adults from Nashville, Tennessee. Notes on this clone: The target antigen is unknown. A read error is the likely source, as a far larger clone sits one nucleotide away.

The assay was immunoSEQ multiplex PCR, and TCRdb's table has in-frame clones only and misses some. The sample lists under 1,100,000 clones, approximately 76% seen once, with 1.4% in the top ten. The source material was memory CD4+ T cells sorted from blood. Specified subset: CD45RA-negative fraction. This sequence was found in a man aged 18 to 30 in good health. The chain is built from TRBV5-4 and TRBJ2-7, with TRBD1 as a possible D gene (6 bases). In DNA, the CDR3 is TGTGCCAGCAGCTCACAGGGAATCTCCTACGGGCAGTACTTC. This gives the protein CASSSQGISYGQYF.